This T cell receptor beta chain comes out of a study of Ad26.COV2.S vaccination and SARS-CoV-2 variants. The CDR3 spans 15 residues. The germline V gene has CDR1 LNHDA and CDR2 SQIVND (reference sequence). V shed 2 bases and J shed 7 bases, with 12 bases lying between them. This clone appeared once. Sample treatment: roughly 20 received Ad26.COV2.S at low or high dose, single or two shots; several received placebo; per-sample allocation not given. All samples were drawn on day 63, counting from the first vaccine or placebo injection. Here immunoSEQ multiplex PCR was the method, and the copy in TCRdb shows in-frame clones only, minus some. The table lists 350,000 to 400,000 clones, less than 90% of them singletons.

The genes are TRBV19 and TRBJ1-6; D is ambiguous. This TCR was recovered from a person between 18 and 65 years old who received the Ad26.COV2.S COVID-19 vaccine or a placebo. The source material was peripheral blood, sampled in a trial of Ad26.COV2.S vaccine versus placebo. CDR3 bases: TGTGCCAGTAGTATAACGGTGTCAGCCAATTCACCCCTCCACTTT. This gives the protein CASSITVSANSPLHF.